This TCR beta chain appears in the sequencing data of a study of identical twins. The sample holds a few counts of this clonotype. Germline trimming cut 2 bases from V and 7 bases from J; bases unmatched to any gene: 6. CDR1 is SGHAT and CDR2 is FQNNGV in the germline V gene. The CDR3 sequence is 16 residues long. Addition of a universal primer site occurred through template switching, and cDNA carried unique molecular identifiers. Using its own MiXCR run on the 5' RACE reads, TCRdb lists one record per CDR3 protein. The sample carries 700,000 or so distinct CDR3 sequences, 8.6% recorded once. The data also belong to a second study, concerning yellow fever vaccine responses in identical twins. That work contributes: Reportedly, twins showed a vaccine T cell response that looked partly convergent and partly personalized.

Sample: PBMCs. The sequence was obtained from a woman aged 18-29 years in good health. V and J are TRBV11-2 and TRBJ2-2; 11 nucleotides match TRBD2. CDR3 loop: CASSLTLAGVGGELFF. Written as DNA, the CDR3 is TGTGCCAGCAGCTTAACACTAGCGGGAGTTGGCGGGGAGCTGTTTTTT.